Below, 30 T cell receptor beta chains from the same sample are listed, as sequenced in a study of tissue T cells after allogeneic stem cell transplantation. Some clones are missing from TCRdb's copy, which holds only in-frame ones; the method was immunoSEQ multiplex PCR. The table includes over 450 clones, 80% to 85% detected once. The specimen was skin, collected at autopsy. These receptors originate from a female patient between 18 and 55 years old with steroid-refractory graft-versus-host disease after an allogeneic stem cell transplant. Some T cells may trace back to the graft donor.

The V call is TRBV7-6, the J call TRBJ2-7; tentatively, D is TRBD2 (6 bases). CDR3 length: 16 amino acids. V was cut by 0 bases and J by 7 bases, with 19 bases left in between. The germline CDR1 and CDR2 sequences are SGHVS and FNYEAQ. The CDR3 DNA sequence: TGTGCCAGCAGCTTAGCGGGGACTCTTACCCCCCAAGAGCAGTACTTC. Encoded protein: CASSLAGTLTPQEQYF.

This clone showed up just a few times. The V gene is TRBV10-3, the J gene TRBJ2-1, with TRBD2 matching over 13 bases. Germline CDR1 and CDR2: ENHRY and SYGVKD. V lost 7 bases and J lost 1; bases outside the gene matches: 10. The CDR3 has 18 residues. For the CDR3, the DNA is TGTGCCATCAATAATCGACTAGCGGGAGGCGGGTCCTACAATGAGCAGTTCTTC. Amino acids: CAINNRLAGGGSYNEQFF.

The rearrangement joins TRBV5-6 to TRBJ2-1; TRBD2 is a possible D gene (6 bases). The germline gives CDR1 SGHDT, CDR2 YYEEEE. V was shortened by 2 bases and J by 2 bases, with 11 bases between the two germline ends. The CDR3 has 15 amino acids. CDR3 residues: CASSFRGLAYNEQFF. Here the CDR3 DNA reads TGTGCCAGCAGCTTCCGGGGGTTAGCCTACAATGAGCAGTTCTTC.

This clone was observed a handful of times. Here the CDR3 reads CASSGRRGSPLHF. CDR3 in DNA: TGCGCCAGCAGTGGCCGGAGGGGATCACCCCTCCACTTT. The V call is TRBV10-1, the J call TRBJ1-6; possible D gene TRBD1, 5 bases. Germline CDR1 and CDR2: WNHNN and SYGVQD (reference sequence). This CDR3 contains 13 residues. Trimming pared 4 bases from V and 10 bases from J, leaving 11 bases between.

The gene calls are TRBV7-6 and TRBJ2-1, with 7 bases identical to TRBD1. This CDR3 has 15 residues. V was pared by 0 bases and J by 1 base, with 0 bases of the junction left unmatched. Germline V gives CDR1 SGHVS, CDR2 FNYEAQ. The CDR3, as DNA: TGTGCCAGCAGCTTAGCGGACAGGTCCTACAATGAGCAGTTCTTC. Translation gives CASSLADRSYNEQFF.

The V gene is TRBV27, the J gene TRBJ2-3; D is tentatively TRBD1 or TRBD2 (5 bases each). CDR1 MNHEY and CDR2 SMNVEV come from the germline V gene (reference sequence). The ends were cut back, 6 bases at V and 6 bases at J, with 22 bases in the middle. The CDR3 totals 16 residues. The CDR3 spells CASSRPGASKTDTQYF. In DNA form, the CDR3 reads TGTGCCAGCAGCCGACCCGGGGCCTCAAAGACGGATACGCAGTATTTT.

This clone has a single count. The V call is TRBV14, the J call TRBJ1-1; D is uncertain. This CDR3 is 13 amino acids long. The V gene's germline CDR1 is SGHDN and CDR2 FVKESK. V shed 4 bases and J shed 2 bases, with 8 bases lying between them. CDR3 sequence: CASSPRRNTEAFF. CDR3 nucleotides: TGTGCCAGCAGCCCTCGCCGAAACACTGAAGCTTTCTTT.

The gene calls are TRBV28 and TRBJ1-4; TRBD1 might be the D (5 bases). The germline V gene has CDR1 MDHEN and CDR2 SYDVKM. V was pared by 4 bases and J by 7 bases, with 10 bases between. The length of the CDR3 is 13 residues. The CDR3 region has the DNA TGTGCCAGCAGTTCCGTTACAGGTGAAAAACTGTTTTTT. As protein: CASSSVTGEKLFF.

The genes are TRBV7-6 and TRBJ1-5, with D possibly matching TRBD1 (6 bases). The CDR3 covers 15 residues. From germline, CDR1 is SGHVS and CDR2 FNYEAQ. Trimming stripped 1 base from V and 3 bases from J, with 10 bases between. In nucleotides, the CDR3 is TGTGCCAGCAGCTTAGATACAGGGATCAATCAGCCCCAGCATTTT. Translation: CASSLDTGINQPQHF. The variable domain in full, with the rest retrieved from reference TRBV7-6 and TRBJ1-5, is GAGVSQSPRYKVTKRGQDVALRCDPISGHVSLYWYRQALGQGPEFLTYFNYEAQQDKSGLPNDRFSAERPEGSISTLTIQRTEQRDSAMYRCASSLDTGINQPQHFGDGTRLSIL.

This clone was recorded once. The chain links TRBV2 to TRBJ2-2, with D hard to call. CDR1 and CDR2 from the germline V gene are SNHLY and FYNNEI. The V and J ends lost 3 bases and 4 bases respectively, with 6 bases between them. The length of the CDR3 is 13 residues. The CDR3 DNA reads TGTGCCAGCAGTGACTTTCTCACCGGGGAGCTGTTTTTT. Its protein product is CASSDFLTGELFF. The full variable domain, completed using reference TRBV2 and TRBJ2-2, is EPEVTQTPSHQVTQMGQEVILRCVPISNHLYFYWYRQILGQKVEFLVSFYNNEISEKSEIFDDQFSVERPDGSNFTLKIRSTKLEDSAMYFCASSDFLTGELFFGEGSRLTVL.

This chain joins TRBV9 and TRBJ1-3; 7 bases match TRBD1. This CDR3 comprises 14 residues. The ends lost 4 bases at V and 11 bases at J; junction bases unmatched: 12. Germline V lookup: CDR1 SGDLS, CDR2 YYNGEE. The CDR3 spells CASSLDRVLFPIYF. As DNA, the CDR3 is TGTGCCAGCAGCCTCGACAGGGTTCTATTCCCCATATATTTT. Full variable domain (remainder filled in from reference TRBV9 and TRBJ1-3): DSGVTQTPKHLITATGQRVTLRCSPRSGDLSVYWYQQSLDQGLQFLIQYYNGEERAKGNILERFSAQQFPDLHSELNLSSLELGDSALYFCASSLDRVLFPIYFGEGSWLTVV.

This chain links TRBV9 with TRBJ2-3; tentatively, D is TRBD1 (6 bases). CDR3 length: 12 residues. The V gene's germline CDR1 is SGDLS and CDR2 YYNGEE. Trimming pared 4 bases from V and 7 bases from J, leaving 10 bases between. The CDR3 here is CASSLGANTQYF. In DNA form, the CDR3 reads TGTGCCAGCAGCCTGGGGGCGAATACGCAGTATTTT.

V usage is TRBV13 and J usage is TRBJ1-5, with 7 bases that match TRBD1. The CDR3 length is 14 residues. Unmatched junction bases numbered 4, after V lost 5 bases and J lost 3 bases. Germline assignment: CDR1 PRHDT and CDR2 FYEKMQ (reference sequence). In nucleotides, the CDR3 is TGTGCCAGCAGCAACACAGGGGACAATCAGCCCCAGCATTTT. Translating gives CASSNTGDNQPQHF.

This clone was detected once. The V gene is TRBV29-1, the J gene TRBJ2-3; 7 bases align to TRBD1. The J segment lost 2 bases and the V segment lost 6 bases, leaving 8 bases of the junction unmatched. The germline CDR1 and CDR2 sequences are SQVTM and ANQGSEA. This CDR3 region has 14 residues. The CDR3: CSVLRDSYTDTQYF. Written as DNA, the CDR3 is TGCAGCGTACTCCGGGACAGCTACACAGATACGCAGTATTTT.

This chain connects TRBV12-3 or TRBV12-4 to TRBJ2-7, with D tentatively TRBD2 (7 bases). The CDR3 totals 13 residues. Trimming stripped 6 bases from V and 3 bases from J, with 12 bases between. The CDR3 protein is CASSPRGGYEQYF. DNA of the CDR3: TGTGCCAGCAGCCCTAGGGGGGGCTACGAGCAGTACTTC.

The chain recombines TRBV5-1 with TRBJ2-5; 7 nucleotides match TRBD2. Per germline, CDR1 SGHRS and CDR2 YFSETQ. The CDR3 has 15 residues. J lost 5 bases, V lost 1 base, and 8 bases had no gene match. The CDR3 DNA is TGCGCCAGCAGCTTGTTGCGTAGCGGGTGGGAGACCCAGTACTTC. This encodes CASSLLRSGWETQYF.

In this sample, this clone turned up a few times. The chain recombines TRBV2 with TRBJ1-6; 12 bases match TRBD1. The CDR3 runs to 15 residues. Unmatched junction bases numbered 3, after V lost 7 bases and J lost 5 bases. Germline CDR1 is SNHLY and CDR2 is FYNNEI. The CDR3 bases are TGTGCCAGCAATAGGGACAGGGGGCATAATTCACCCCTCCACTTT. Its protein product is CASNRDRGHNSPLHF.

The rearrangement joins TRBV7-6 to TRBJ2-1, with TRBD1 matching over 7 bases. Germline-derived CDR1 and CDR2 are SGHVS and FNYEAQ. V lost 5 bases and J lost 4; bases outside the gene matches: 8. CDR3 length: 15 amino acids. CDR3 bases: TGTGCCAGCAGCCCGACAGGGTTGGGGTACAATGAGCAGTTCTTC. Amino acids: CASSPTGLGYNEQFF.

This clone is a singleton in its sample. The chain recombines TRBV7-9 with TRBJ1-6; a possible D gene is TRBD1 (5 bases). V lost 8 bases to trimming and J lost 9 bases, with 11 bases between them. Germline values: CDR1 SEHNR, CDR2 FQNEAQ (reference sequence). The CDR3 contains 12 residues. The DNA for the CDR3 is TGTGCCAGCGGGACCTGGGGTTCACCCCTCCACTTT. It is translated as CASGTWGSPLHF.

The chain joins TRBV5-1 to TRBJ1-1; the D gene is possibly TRBD1 (6 bases). Deletions cut 0 bases from V and 3 bases from J, with 15 bases between. Germline CDR1 SGHRS, CDR2 YFSETQ. The CDR3 sequence is 16 residues long. For the CDR3, the DNA is TGCGCCAGCAGCTTGGGGCGGGGGGCGCCGGACACTGAAGCTTTCTTT. It specifies CASSLGRGAPDTEAFF.

This chain links TRBV7-6 with TRBJ2-7; TRBD1 aligns across 7 bases. Germline V gives CDR1 SGHVS, CDR2 FNYEAQ. V lost 3 bases to trimming and J lost 3 bases; unmatched junction nucleotides: 8. This CDR3 region has 15 residues. In nucleotides, the CDR3 is TGTGCCAGCAGCTTCGGGACAGACTTTTACTACGAGCAGTACTTC. Amino acids: CASSFGTDFYYEQYF.

The rearrangement links TRBV15 to TRBJ2-4, with D tentatively TRBD2 (6 bases). The V end lost 3 bases, the J end lost 6 bases, and 15 bases lay between the germline ends. This CDR3 comprises 15 residues. Per germline, CDR1 LNHNV and CDR2 YYDKDF (reference sequence). The CDR3 protein is CATSSPGGPRNIQYF. Here the CDR3 DNA reads TGTGCCACCAGCAGTCCAGGAGGGCCTAGAAACATTCAGTACTTC.

V and J are TRBV15 and TRBJ1-5; D call uncertain. V shed 3 bases and J shed 4 bases, with 7 bases lying between them. This CDR3 contains 13 residues. Germline-derived CDR1 and CDR2 are LNHNV and YYDKDF (reference sequence). The CDR3 sequence: CATSSPVNQPQHF. CDR3 DNA sequence: TGTGCCACCAGCAGTCCGGTTAATCAGCCCCAGCATTTT.

V is TRBV6-5 and J is TRBJ2-7, with 9 bases fitting TRBD1. Germline V gene data show CDR1 as MNHEY and CDR2 as SVGAGI. Losses at the gene ends were 6 bases for V and 2 bases for J; bases not matched to a gene: 5. The CDR3 is made up of 14 amino acids. CDR3 sequence (DNA): TGTGCCAGCAGAGACAGGGGGGTAACCTACGAGCAGTACTTC. Translating gives CASRDRGVTYEQYF.

V is TRBV5-4 and J is TRBJ2-1, with TRBD1 as a possible D gene (5 bases). The CDR3 is 14 amino acids. With 4 bases removed from V and 0 bases from J, the gap between germline ends came to 8 bases. CDR1 and CDR2 from the germline V gene are SGHNT and YYREEE (reference sequence). CDR3 residues: CASSPTGSYNEQFF. The CDR3 nucleotides are TGTGCCAGCAGCCCAACAGGCTCCTACAATGAGCAGTTCTTC.

The J gene is TRBJ2-2, the V gene TRBV2, with 8 bases fitting TRBD2. Germline V gene data show CDR1 as SNHLY and CDR2 as FYNNEI. The CDR3 spans 15 residues. V was clipped by 4 bases and J by 4 bases; unmatched bases: 5. This CDR3 is CASSAGLAGTGELFF. The CDR3 coding sequence is TGTGCCAGCAGTGCAGGTCTAGCGGGCACCGGGGAGCTGTTTTTT.

This chain joins TRBV3-1 (or the pseudogene TRBV3-2) and TRBJ2-3; no definite D call. V was shortened by 2 bases and J by 10 bases, with 10 bases between the two germline ends. The CDR3 runs 12 residues. Germline V lookup: CDR1 LGHDT, CDR2 YNNKEL (reference sequence). Written as DNA, the CDR3 is TGTGCCAGCAGCCAAAGGGCCCGGGCGCAGTATTTT. Its protein product is CASSQRARAQYF.

The V and J genes are TRBV4-1 and TRBJ2-7, with 7 bases lining up with TRBD2. The V gene end was trimmed by 4 bases and the J gene end by 0 bases; junction bases not matched to a gene: 12. Looked up from germline, CDR1 is MGHRA and CDR2 is YSYEKL. This CDR3 is built from 17 residues. The CDR3 protein is CASSRRSYREVSYEQYF. CDR3 DNA sequence: TGCGCCAGCAGCCGGAGATCCTACCGGGAGGTCTCCTACGAGCAGTACTTC.

The chain has TRBV24-1 and TRBJ2-7; no clear D. The CDR3 has 15 residues. The germline CDR1 and CDR2 sequences are KGHDR and SFDVKD. The ends were cut back, 5 bases at V and 0 bases at J, with 13 bases in the middle. CDR3 region: CATSATGPSSYEQYF. In nucleotides, the CDR3 is TGTGCCACCAGTGCAACCGGGCCCAGCTCCTACGAGCAGTACTTC.

This clone was counted a single time. This CDR3 reads CASSKGGISGNTIYF. CDR3 sequence (DNA): TGTGCCAGCAGCAAAGGAGGTATCTCTGGAAACACCATATATTTT. This chain connects TRBV2 to TRBJ1-3; D unclear. Germline CDR1 reads SNHLY; CDR2 reads FYNNEI. V shed 6 bases and J shed 0 bases, with 12 bases lying between them. The CDR3 spans 15 residues.